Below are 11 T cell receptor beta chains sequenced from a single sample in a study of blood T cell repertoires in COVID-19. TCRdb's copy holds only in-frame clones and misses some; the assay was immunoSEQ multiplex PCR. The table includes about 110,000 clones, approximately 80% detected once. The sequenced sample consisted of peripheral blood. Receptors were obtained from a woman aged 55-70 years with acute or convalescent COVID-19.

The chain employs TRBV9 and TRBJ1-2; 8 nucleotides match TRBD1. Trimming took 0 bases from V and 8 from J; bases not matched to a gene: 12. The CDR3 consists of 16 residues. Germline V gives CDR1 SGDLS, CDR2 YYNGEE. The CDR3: CASSVGGQVAGGGYTF. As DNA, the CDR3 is TGTGCCAGCAGCGTAGGGGGACAGGTCGCCGGAGGGGGCTACACCTTC. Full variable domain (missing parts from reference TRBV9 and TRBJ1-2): DSGVTQTPKHLITATGQRVTLRCSPRSGDLSVYWYQQSLDQGLQFLIQYYNGEERAKGNILERFSAQQFPDLHSELNLSSLELGDSALYFCASSVGGQVAGGGYTFGSGTRLTVV.

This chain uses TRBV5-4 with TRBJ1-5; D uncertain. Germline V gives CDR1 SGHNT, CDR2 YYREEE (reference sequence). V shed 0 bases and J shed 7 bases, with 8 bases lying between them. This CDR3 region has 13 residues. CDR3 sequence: CASSLAGNQPQHF. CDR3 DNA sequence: TGTGCCAGCAGCTTGGCGGGGAACCAGCCCCAGCATTTT.

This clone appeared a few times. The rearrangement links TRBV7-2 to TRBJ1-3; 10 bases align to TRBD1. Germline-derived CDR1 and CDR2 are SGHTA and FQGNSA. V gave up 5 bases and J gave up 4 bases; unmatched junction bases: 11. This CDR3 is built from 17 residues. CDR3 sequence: CASSLTGTGVGGNTIYF. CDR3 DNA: TGTGCCAGCAGCCTCACCGGGACAGGGGTAGGGGGAAACACCATATATTTT.

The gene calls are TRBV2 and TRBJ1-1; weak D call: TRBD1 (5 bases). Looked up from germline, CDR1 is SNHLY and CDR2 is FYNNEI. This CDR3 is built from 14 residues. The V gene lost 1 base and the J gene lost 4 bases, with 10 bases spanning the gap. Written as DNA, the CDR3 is TGTGCCAGCAGTGAAGTAGGCGGGGGCACTGAAGCTTTCTTT. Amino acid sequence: CASSEVGGGTEAFF.

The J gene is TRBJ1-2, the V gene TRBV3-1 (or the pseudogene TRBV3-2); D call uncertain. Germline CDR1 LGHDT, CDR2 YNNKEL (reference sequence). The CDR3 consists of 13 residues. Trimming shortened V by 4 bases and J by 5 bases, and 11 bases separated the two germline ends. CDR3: CASSPSRNYGYTF. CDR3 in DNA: TGTGCCAGCAGCCCCTCGAGGAATTATGGCTACACCTTC.

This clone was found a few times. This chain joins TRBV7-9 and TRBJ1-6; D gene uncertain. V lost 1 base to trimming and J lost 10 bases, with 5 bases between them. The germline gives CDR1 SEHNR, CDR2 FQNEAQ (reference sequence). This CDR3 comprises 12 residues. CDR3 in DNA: TGTGCCAGCAGCTTAGGTCCATCACCCCTCCACTTT. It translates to CASSLGPSPLHF. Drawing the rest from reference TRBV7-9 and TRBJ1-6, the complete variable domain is DTGVSQNPRHKITKRGQNVTFRCDPISEHNRLYWYRQTLGQGPEFLTYFQNEAQLEKSRLLSDRFSAERPKGSFSTLEIQRTEQGDSAMYLCASSLGPSPLHFGNGTRLTVT.

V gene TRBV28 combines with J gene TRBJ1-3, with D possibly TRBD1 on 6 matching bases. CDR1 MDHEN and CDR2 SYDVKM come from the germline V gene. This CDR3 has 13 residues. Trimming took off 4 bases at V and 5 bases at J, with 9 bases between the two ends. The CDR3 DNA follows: TGTGCCAGCAGTTCAGGGGAGAGAAACACCATATATTTT. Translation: CASSSGERNTIYF.

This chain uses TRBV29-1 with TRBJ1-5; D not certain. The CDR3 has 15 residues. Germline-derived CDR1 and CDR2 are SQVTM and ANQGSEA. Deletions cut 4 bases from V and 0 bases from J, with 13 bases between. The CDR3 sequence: CSVAPSSDSNQPQHF. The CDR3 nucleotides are TGCAGCGTTGCCCCATCATCAGATAGCAATCAGCCCCAGCATTTT.

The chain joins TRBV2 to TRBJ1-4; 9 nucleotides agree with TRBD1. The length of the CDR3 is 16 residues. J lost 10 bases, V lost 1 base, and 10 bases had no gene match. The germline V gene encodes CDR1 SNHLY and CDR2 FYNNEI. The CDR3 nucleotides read TGTGCCAGCAGTGAAGGGTCCGGGACAGGGACGGGAAAACTGTTTTTT. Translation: CASSEGSGTGTGKLFF. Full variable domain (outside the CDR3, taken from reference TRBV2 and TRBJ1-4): EPEVTQTPSHQVTQMGQEVILRCVPISNHLYFYWYRQILGQKVEFLVSFYNNEISEKSEIFDDQFSVERPDGSNFTLKIRSTKLEDSAMYFCASSEGSGTGTGKLFFGSGTQLSVL.

CDR3 nucleotides: TGTGCCAGCAGCATCGGGAATCGGGATAATTCACCCCTCCACTTT. This sequence encodes CASSIGNRDNSPLHF. The chain employs TRBV27 and TRBJ1-6; D ambiguous. This CDR3 has 15 residues. Trimming stripped 6 bases from V and 5 bases from J, with 14 bases between. CDR1 is MNHEY and CDR2 is SMNVEV in the germline V gene (reference sequence).

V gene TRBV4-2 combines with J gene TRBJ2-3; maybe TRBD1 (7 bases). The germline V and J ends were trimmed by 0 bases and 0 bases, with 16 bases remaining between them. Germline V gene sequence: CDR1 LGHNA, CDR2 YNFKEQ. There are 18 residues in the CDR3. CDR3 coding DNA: TGTGCCAGCAGCCAAGAAGGCGGGACAGATACTAGCACAGATACGCAGTATTTT. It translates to CASSQEGGTDTSTDTQYF.